Listed below are T cell receptor beta chains from one sample, sequenced in a study of T cell repertoires in cytomegalovirus infection. TCRdb reprocessed the reads with MiXCR, giving one entry per CDR3 protein. The sample holds about 150,000 distinct CDR3 sequences; around 22% are singletons and the top ten take around 9.9%. Sample: PBMCs. The receptors derive from a human donor in good health (CMV status not recorded). Some clones in this sample may be carry-over from other donors' samples. Each CDR3 is given with its conserved first and last residue. The D gene is left open where the match is weak. Part of the rows lack a size; the others show once, few, many or a class for expanded clones.

D gene	V gene	clone size	J gene	CDR3 protein	CDR3 DNA
-	TRBV5-6	many	TRBJ2-1	CASSFGSGNEQFF	TGTGCCAGCAGCTTTGGGTCTGGCAATGAGCAGTTCTTC
-	TRBV7-2	many	TRBJ2-5	CASSLRGGAQETQYF	TGTGCCAGCAGCTTACGTGGGGGGGCTCAAGAGACCCAGTACTTC
-	TRBV12-3/TRBV12-4	few	TRBJ2-1	CASAYASSSYNEQFF	TGTGCCAGCGCTTACGCTTCAAGCTCCTACAATGAGCAGTTCTTC
TRBD2	TRBV3-1	-	TRBJ2-5	CASSQDRGGVQETQYF	TGTGCCAGCAGCCAGGACCGCGGGGGGGTCCAAGAGACCCAGTACTTC
-	TRBV6-2/TRBV6-3	few	TRBJ2-1	CASSYGGYYNEQFF	TGTGCCAGCAGTTACGGGGGTTACTACAATGAGCAGTTCTTC
TRBD2	TRBV7-2	many	TRBJ2-7	CASSPAFGGSSLYEQYF	TGTGCCAGCAGCCCTGCTTTTGGCGGGAGTTCTCTATACGAGCAGTACTTC
TRBD1	TRBV19	few	TRBJ2-7	CASSTDRGGGEQYF	TGTGCCAGTAGTACGGACAGGGGTGGAGGCGAGCAGTACTTC
-	TRBV14	-	TRBJ2-1	CASSRTGTGPYNEQFF	TGTGCCAGCAGCCGTACCGGGACTGGACCTTATAATGAGCAGTTCTTC
-	TRBV20-1	-	TRBJ1-5	CSARDRGSDQPQHF	TGCAGTGCTAGAGATAGAGGGTCGGATCAGCCCCAGCATTTT
-	TRBV2	few	TRBJ1-2	CASSEMQPDGYTF	TGTGCCAGCAGTGAAATGCAACCCGATGGCTACACCTTC
TRBD1	TRBV9	-	TRBJ1-1	CASSPGTGETEAFF	TGTGCCAGCAGCCCAGGTACAGGGGAGACTGAAGCTTTCTTT
-	TRBV12-3/TRBV12-4	few	TRBJ2-3	CASSFGGPSTDTQYF	TGTGCCAGCAGTTTTGGGGGGCCGAGCACAGATACGCAGTATTTT
TRBD1	TRBV14	-	TRBJ1-1	CASSQATGGGGDITEAFF	TGTGCCAGCAGCCAAGCCACAGGGGGTGGCGGGGATATCACTGAAGCTTTCTTT
TRBD2	TRBV28	-	TRBJ2-1	CASSYPLAGLDSYNEQFF	TGTGCCAGCAGTTACCCTCTAGCGGGGCTCGACTCCTACAATGAGCAGTTCTTC
-	TRBV6-5	many	TRBJ2-4	CASSMVWGRTEGIQYF	TGTGCCAGCAGTATGGTCTGGGGTAGGACAGAGGGCATTCAGTACTTC
-	TRBV6-5	-	TRBJ2-3	CASSPKRAGSTDTQYF	TGTGCCAGCAGCCCCAAAAGGGCGGGGAGCACAGATACGCAGTATTTT
-	TRBV13	-	TRBJ2-1	CASSPRTINDEQFF	TGTGCCAGCAGCCCTAGGACTATCAACGATGAGCAGTTCTTC
-	TRBV19	-	TRBJ2-7	CASSMGTASYEQYF	TGTGCCAGTAGTATGGGGACGGCCTCCTACGAGCAGTACTTC
-	TRBV7-2	many	TRBJ1-1	CASSLSTLGPTERAFF	TGTGCCAGCAGCTTATCCACTCTCGGCCCCACGGAAAGAGCTTTCTTT
TRBD2	TRBV13	few	TRBJ2-1	CASSLEAGGYNEQFF	TGTGCCAGCAGCTTAGAAGCGGGGGGATACAATGAGCAGTTCTTC
-	TRBV9	-	TRBJ2-1	CASSVPDGYYNEQFF	TGTGCCAGCAGCGTACCTGATGGGTACTACAATGAGCAGTTCTTC
TRBD1	TRBV28	few	TRBJ1-5	CASSARDRVVQPQHF	TGTGCCAGCAGTGCCCGGGACAGAGTCGTTCAGCCCCAGCATTTT
-	TRBV7-9	many	TRBJ2-7	CASSFQGSYEQYF	TGTGCCAGCAGCTTCCAGGGGAGTTACGAGCAGTACTTC
TRBD1	TRBV9	-	TRBJ1-1	CASSVVDRVNTEAFF	TGTGCCAGCAGCGTAGTTGACAGGGTGAACACTGAAGCTTTCTTT
-	TRBV3-1	few	TRBJ1-1	CASSSPGGGRITEAFF	TGTGCCAGCAGTTCCCCCGGAGGGGGGCGGATCACTGAAGCTTTCTTT
-	TRBV7-3	-	TRBJ2-3	CASSLIGFGRTDTQYF	TGTGCCAGCAGCTTAATAGGTTTCGGGCGCACAGATACGCAGTATTTT
-	TRBV11-2	many	TRBJ2-1	CASSLLTRSSYNEQFF	TGTGCCAGCAGCTTGCTGACTCGCAGCTCCTACAATGAGCAGTTCTTC
-	TRBV29-1	few	TRBJ1-3	CSVEDLYGEGPGNTIYF	TGCAGCGTTGAAGATCTGTACGGGGAGGGTCCTGGAAACACCATATATTTT
-	TRBV28	-	TRBJ1-2	CASSLSDGYTF	TGTGCCAGCAGTTTATCCGATGGCTACACCTTC
-	TRBV28	many	TRBJ1-1	CASGSLDISAFF	TGTGCCAGCGGGTCCCTTGACATTTCGGCTTTCTTT
-	TRBV7-2	-	TRBJ2-3	CASSLDRAMGTDTQYF	TGTGCCAGCAGCTTGGATAGGGCGATGGGGACAGATACGCAGTATTTT
-	TRBV28	few	TRBJ1-5	CASLTDRGNQPQHF	TGTGCCAGCCTTACCGATCGCGGAAATCAGCCCCAGCATTTT
-	TRBV7-8	many	TRBJ2-1	CASSPRQASSSYNEQFF	TGTGCCAGCAGCCCCCGACAGGCGTCAAGCTCCTACAATGAGCAGTTCTTC
-	TRBV28	few	TRBJ1-6	CASSLRGQRPPLHF	TGTGCCAGCAGTTTACGGGGCCAGAGGCCACCCCTCCACTTT
TRBD2	TRBV10-3	-	TRBJ2-7	CAISDPERGYYEQYF	TGTGCCATCAGTGATCCTGAGCGGGGATACTACGAGCAGTACTTC
TRBD1	TRBV7-9	few	TRBJ1-4	CASSSARTGGRNEKLFF	TGTGCCAGCAGCTCGGCGAGGACAGGGGGGAGGAATGAAAAACTGTTTTTT
-	TRBV9	few	TRBJ2-1	CASSVSMINEQFF	TGTGCCAGCAGCGTTTCTATGATCAATGAGCAGTTCTTC
-	TRBV6-5	-	TRBJ1-3	CASLGSGSGNTIYF	TGTGCCAGCCTAGGGTCCGGCTCTGGAAACACCATATATTTT
TRBD2	TRBV7-2	many	TRBJ2-3	CASTMGGSSQDTQYF	TGTGCCAGCACCATGGGGGGGAGCTCACAAGATACGCAGTATTTT
-	TRBV7-2	many	TRBJ1-1	CASSKQRERTEAFF	TGTGCCAGCAGCAAACAGAGGGAACGAACTGAAGCTTTCTTT
TRBD2	TRBV9	few	TRBJ2-3	CASSAQPGLDTDTQYF	TGTGCCAGCAGCGCACAACCGGGACTAGACACAGATACGCAGTATTTT